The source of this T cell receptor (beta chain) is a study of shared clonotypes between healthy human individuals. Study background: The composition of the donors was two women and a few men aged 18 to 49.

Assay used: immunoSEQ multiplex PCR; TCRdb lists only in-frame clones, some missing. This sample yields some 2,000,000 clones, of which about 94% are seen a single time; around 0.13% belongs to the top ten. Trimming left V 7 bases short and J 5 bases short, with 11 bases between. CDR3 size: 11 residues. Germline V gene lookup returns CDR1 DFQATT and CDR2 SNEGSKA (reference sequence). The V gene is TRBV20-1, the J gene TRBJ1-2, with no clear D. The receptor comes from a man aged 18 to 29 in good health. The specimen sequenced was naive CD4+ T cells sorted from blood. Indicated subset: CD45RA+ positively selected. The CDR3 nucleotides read TGCAGTGTCCGCAGGCCTTATGGCTACACCTTC. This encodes CSVRRPYGYTF.